This T cell receptor (beta chain) came from a study of shared clonotypes between healthy human individuals. Details on this clone: Its antigen is still unknown.

CD45RA-negative memory and CD45RA+ naive subsets were split from the CD4+ cells. The CDR3 is 19 amino acids. The germline CDR1 and CDR2 sequences are SGHVS and FNYEAQ. With 4 bases clipped from V and 0 bases from J, the junction kept 14 bases outside the gene matches. Sequenced by immunoSEQ multiplex PCR; TCRdb stores in-frame clones only, minus some. Of 600,000 to 750,000 clones detected, more than 70% appear once; the ten largest clones hold 1.8%. Study-wide results and caveats: In four donors, about 5% of naive CD4 clonotypes appeared in common.

Sequences were obtained from memory CD4+ T cells sorted from blood. Subset here: CD45RA-negative fraction. The TCR originated in a woman aged 25 to 39 in good health. This rearrangement joins TRBV7-6 to TRBJ2-3; 9 nucleotides match TRBD2. The CDR3 protein is CASSSRVAGARISTDTQYF. CDR3 in DNA: TGTGCCAGCAGCTCCCGGGTAGCGGGAGCCCGGATTAGCACAGATACGCAGTATTTT.